Detailed here is one T cell receptor beta chain. As yet, its antigen is unknown. A single record per CDR3 protein comes from TCRdb applying MiXCR to the 5' RACE reads. The sample contains roughly 260,000 distinct CDR3 sequences, roughly 13% of which appear only once. The sample is drawn from a study of T cells after yellow fever vaccination. Findings of the study overall: Across the CD4 and CD8 compartments, a small share of clonotypes was present in both. Weaker, the secondary response had a peak occurring faster, on day 5 versus 15.

The clonotype originates from a man aged 30 to 39 who received the YFV17D yellow fever vaccine. The sample was CD4+ T cells sorted from PBMCs, taken 45 days after the yellow fever booster vaccination.

CDR3 sequence (DNA): TGCAGCGTGGATCTCGATGGACAGGGGAATGGCTACACCTTC. Residues: CSVDLDGQGNGYTF. The genes are TRBV29-1 and TRBJ1-2; 9 bases are shared with TRBD1. CDR3 length: 14 residues. The V and J ends lost 6 bases and 6 bases, in that order; junction bases with no gene match: 11. Germline loops: CDR1 SQVTM, CDR2 ANQGSEA.